This is a list of T cell receptor beta chains from one sample in a study of cytomegalovirus exposure and HLA in healthy donors. TCRdb's copy holds only in-frame clones and misses some; the assay was immunoSEQ multiplex PCR. The profile shows approximately 150,000 clones, about 79% of them singletons. Sequencing input: PBMCs. Every receptor here comes from a man in his forties or fifties in good health and CMV-seropositive. CDR3s include the opening cysteine and the closing phenylalanine or tryptophan. D genes are given only for firm matches. Where a row states a size, it is once, few, many or the class of an expanded clone; other rows omit it.

clone size	V gene	D gene	J gene	CDR3 DNA	CDR3 protein
.	TRBV5-1	TRBD1	TRBJ2-1	TGCGCCAGCAGCGCCGGGACAGGGGGTAATGAGCAGTTCTTC	CASSAGTGGNEQFF
.	TRBV5-1	TRBD1	TRBJ2-7	TGCGCCAGCCGGGGACAGGGAAATTACGAGCAGTACTTC	CASRGQGNYEQYF
.	TRBV7-9	TRBD2	TRBJ2-3	TGTGCCAGCAGCCCGGGGGAGGGGAGGATTACAGATACGCAGTATTTT	CASSPGEGRITDTQYF
.	TRBV2	.	TRBJ1-1	TGTGCCAGCAGTGATTCCCTAGGAACAGGTACGAACACTGAAGCTTTCTTT	CASSDSLGTGTNTEAFF
.	TRBV4-2	.	TRBJ2-3	TGTGCCAGCAGCCACTCTCTAGCCCCTAGCACAGATACGCAGTATTTT	CASSHSLAPSTDTQYF
.	TRBV6-1	.	TRBJ2-7	TGTGCCAGCAGTGAACGGTTTAGCGCATCGGGTTACTTC	CASSERFSASGYF
once	TRBV18	.	TRBJ1-4	TGTGCCAGCTCGGATCAGAGACAGGTCAATGAAAAACTGTTTTTT	CASSDQRQVNEKLFF
.	TRBV7-2	TRBD2	TRBJ2-1	TGTGCCAGCAGCTTAGCCGGGACTAGCGGGATTAATGAGCAGTTCTTC	CASSLAGTSGINEQFF
.	TRBV10-1	TRBD2	TRBJ2-1	TGCGCCAGCAGTAGAGGGACTAGCGGGACCTACAATGAGCAGTTCTTC	CASSRGTSGTYNEQFF
few	TRBV5-1	TRBD1	TRBJ2-7	TGCGCCAGCAGCTTGCTACAGGGGGCGGATATTGGCGAGCAGTACTTC	CASSLLQGADIGEQYF
.	TRBV7-9	.	TRBJ2-3	TGTGCCAGCAGCTGGGGTGGGGCGAGAGATACGCAGTATTTT	CASSWGGARDTQYF
.	TRBV19	.	TRBJ2-5	TGTGCCAGTAGTACCCAGGCCCGAGAGACCCAGTACTTC	CASSTQARETQYF
.	TRBV7-9	.	TRBJ2-1	TGTGCCAGCAGCCGGGAGGAGCAGTTCTTC	CASSREEQFF
.	TRBV15	TRBD2	TRBJ2-3	TGTGCCACCAGCAGAGGAATGGCTAGCGGGAGTGCAGATACGCAGTATTTT	CATSRGMASGSADTQYF
.	TRBV19	.	TRBJ1-4	TGTGCCAGTAGTGCGGCAGGGGCGGCGGGTGAAAAACTGTTTTTT	CASSAAGAAGEKLFF
once	TRBV28	.	TRBJ1-1	TGTGCCAGCAGGCCCGGACAGCCCACTGAAGCTTTCTTT	CASRPGQPTEAFF
.	TRBV28	TRBD2	TRBJ2-1	TGTGCCAGCAGTTTAGGGGGGGAGCCCTCGTACAATGAGCAGTTCTTC	CASSLGGEPSYNEQFF
.	TRBV2	TRBD2	TRBJ2-5	TGTGCCAGCAGAGAATTAGCTAGCGGGAGGGAGACCCAGTACTTC	CASRELASGRETQYF
.	TRBV27	.	TRBJ1-4	TGTGCCAGCAGAGGCAGGACAGTGCTGACTAATGAAAAACTGTTTTTT	CASRGRTVLTNEKLFF
.	TRBV28	.	TRBJ2-7	TGTGCCAGCAGTTCGGCCGGGAGTAAATACGAGCAGTACTTC	CASSSAGSKYEQYF
.	TRBV28	TRBD2	TRBJ2-1	TGTGCCAGCAGTCGGGCACTAGCGGGGGCATTTAACTCCAATGAGCAGTTCTTC	CASSRALAGAFNSNEQFF
.	TRBV9	TRBD2	TRBJ2-1	TGTGCCAGCAGCGTAGAAAGTGGGGAGGGCAATGAGCAGTTCTTC	CASSVESGEGNEQFF
.	TRBV6-6	.	TRBJ1-4	TGTGCCAGTCGACACGGTAATGAAAAACTGTTTTTT	CASRHGNEKLFF
.	TRBV27	TRBD2	TRBJ2-2	TGTGCCAGCAGTTTGTGGACTAGCGGGAGAAACACCGGGGAGCTGTTTTTT	CASSLWTSGRNTGELFF
few	TRBV4-2	.	TRBJ2-2	TGTGCCAGCAGCCAAGTTGAGGTTTCAAACACCGGGGAGCTGTTTTTT	CASSQVEVSNTGELFF
few	TRBV28	.	TRBJ1-4	TGTGCCAGCAGTCCCGGGACACCCAACGGGCAAAAACTGTTTTTT	CASSPGTPNGQKLFF
once	TRBV6-5	TRBD1	TRBJ1-1	TGTGCCAGCAGTTCCGGGACAGGGGTTATGAACACTGAAGCTTTCTTT	CASSSGTGVMNTEAFF
.	TRBV2	.	TRBJ2-7	TGTGCCAGCAAGGAGGAGGACTACGAGCAGTACTTC	CASKEEDYEQYF
.	TRBV27	.	TRBJ2-1	TGTGCCACCTCCCCGGGGAACTCCAAGGTTCTTAAGGAGTTCTTC	CATSPGNSKVLKEFF
.	TRBV15	.	TRBJ2-2	TGTGCCACCAGCAGGGTAGTATCCGGGGAGCTGTTTTTT	CATSRVVSGELFF
few	TRBV5-1	TRBD1	TRBJ2-7	TGCGCCAGCAGTCCCCAGGGGGTCCGAGACGAGCAGTACTTC	CASSPQGVRDEQYF
.	TRBV7-6	.	TRBJ2-7	TGTGCCAGCAGTCCTGGGGGGTTAAACTCCTACGAGCAGTACTTC	CASSPGGLNSYEQYF
once	TRBV28	TRBD1	TRBJ1-6	TGTGCCAGCAGATTGCAGGGGGCTTCCTATAATTCACCCCTCCACTTT	CASRLQGASYNSPLHF
.	TRBV6-5	.	TRBJ1-2	TGTGCCAGCAGTTACTCGATGGGGGGAATAATAGGTGGCTACACCTTC	CASSYSMGGIIGGYTF
.	TRBV5-1	.	TRBJ1-4	TGCGCCAGCAGCGCGACCCAGGGAAATGAAAAACTGTTTTTT	CASSATQGNEKLFF
.	TRBV5-1	TRBD1	TRBJ2-7	TGCGCCAGCAGCTTTGGGACAGGGGGCCCCTACGAGCAGTACTTC	CASSFGTGGPYEQYF
.	TRBV19	.	TRBJ1-5	TGTGCCAGTACCACATGGGGGCTCGGTAGATATAGCAATCAGCCCCAGCATTTT	CASTTWGLGRYSNQPQHF
.	TRBV4-2	.	TRBJ2-3	TGTGCCAGCAGCTCACGGAGGAGTTGGGCCACAGATACGCAGTATTTT	CASSSRRSWATDTQYF
once	TRBV19	TRBD2	TRBJ2-7	TGTGCCAGTAGACTCGGGACTAGCGGGAGGGACGAGCAGTACTTC	CASRLGTSGRDEQYF
.	TRBV19	TRBD2	TRBJ2-7	TGTGCCAGTAGTATCGGACTAGCGGGGACCTACGAGCAGTACTTC	CASSIGLAGTYEQYF
.	TRBV5-4	TRBD2	TRBJ2-7	TGTGCCAGCAGCTTGGACGGGAGGCCAGGCGAGCAGTACTTC	CASSLDGRPGEQYF
.	TRBV19	TRBD2	TRBJ2-3	TGTGCCAGTAGTGTGACTAGCGGGGGTAGCACAGATACGCAGTATTTT	CASSVTSGGSTDTQYF
.	TRBV19	TRBD1	TRBJ2-7	TGTGCCAGTAGTTCATACAGGGGGCTCTCCTACGAGCAGTACTTC	CASSSYRGLSYEQYF
.	TRBV5-7	TRBD1	TRBJ2-4	TGTGCCAGCAGCTGCCGGGACAGGGTGGGCAAAAACATTCAGTACTTC	CASSCRDRVGKNIQYF
.	TRBV29-1	TRBD1	TRBJ1-1	TGCAGCGGAGGGAATCAGGGGGGAACTGAAGCTTTCTTT	CSGGNQGGTEAFF
.	TRBV18	.	TRBJ2-1	TGTGCCAGCTCACTAGGAGTCGCCTACAATGAGCAGTTCTTC	CASSLGVAYNEQFF
.	TRBV5-6	.	TRBJ2-7	TGTGCCAGCAGCTTGGGGGGTACAGGGACGAGGGAGCAGTACTTC	CASSLGGTGTREQYF
.	TRBV5-1	TRBD1	TRBJ2-5	TGCGCCAGCAGCTCGGGGTGGGACAGGGGACAAGAGACCCAGTACTTC	CASSSGWDRGQETQYF
.	TRBV5-6	TRBD1	TRBJ2-1	TGTGCCAGCAGCCCCGGGACAGGGGGCTTATGGGAGCAGTTCTTC	CASSPGTGGLWEQFF
.	TRBV7-3	TRBD1	TRBJ2-1	TGTGCCAGCAGCGCGGACAGGAGCTCCTACAATGAGCAGTTCTTC	CASSADRSSYNEQFF
.	TRBV7-8	.	TRBJ1-2	TGTGCCAGCAGCATCACAAACAACTATGGCTACACCTTC	CASSITNNYGYTF
.	TRBV19	.	TRBJ1-1	TGTGCCAGTTCACGGGGGGACAAATTTATGAACACTGAAGCTTTCTTT	CASSRGDKFMNTEAFF
.	TRBV19	TRBD1	TRBJ2-7	TGTGCCAGTAGTAGCCGGAGTAACAGGGGCTCCTACGAGCAGTACTTC	CASSSRSNRGSYEQYF
few	TRBV2	.	TRBJ2-7	TGTGCCAGCAGTGTATCCTACGAGCAGTACTTC	CASSVSYEQYF
.	TRBV19	TRBD1	TRBJ1-2	TGTGCCAGTCTAGGGGGACAGTATGGCTACACCTTC	CASLGGQYGYTF
.	TRBV9	TRBD2	TRBJ2-1	TGTGCCAGCAGCATTAGCGGGAGTGCCAATGAGCAGTTCTTC	CASSISGSANEQFF
few	TRBV29-1	TRBD1	TRBJ2-5	TGCAGCGTTGAAGTCGACAGGGGCACCCAGTACTTC	CSVEVDRGTQYF